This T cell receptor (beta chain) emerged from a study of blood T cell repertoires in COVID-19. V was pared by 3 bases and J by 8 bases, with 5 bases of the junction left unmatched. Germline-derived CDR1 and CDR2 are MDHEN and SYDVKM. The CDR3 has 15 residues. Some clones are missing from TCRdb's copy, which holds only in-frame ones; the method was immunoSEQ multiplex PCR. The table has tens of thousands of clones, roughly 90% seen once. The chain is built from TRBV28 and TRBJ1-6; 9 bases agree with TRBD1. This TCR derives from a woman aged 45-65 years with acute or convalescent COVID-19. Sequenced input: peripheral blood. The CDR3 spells CASSLDRGMDSPLHF. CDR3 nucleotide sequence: TGTGCCAGCAGTTTGGACAGGGGTATGGATTCACCCCTCCACTTT.